This T cell receptor (beta chain) is from a study of T cell responses to AZD1222 COVID-19 vaccine. The V gene's germline CDR1 is SSHAT and CDR2 FNYEAQ (reference sequence). This CDR3 has 13 amino acids. The data were produced by immunoSEQ multiplex PCR, yet TCRdb's version contains in-frame clones alone and is incomplete. The sample includes more than 110,000 clones, 70% to 90% seen only once; the top ten take around 3.1%. Concerning this clone itself: The antigen is undetermined. One junction end does not reproduce the germline sequence, and a read error may be involved.

Analysis merged second doses at about 4 or about 12 weeks. Study results and limitations: Researchers took repertoire samples only after the peak T cell response had come. Spike-specific TCR breadth and depth rose after two AZD1222 doses.

The chain uses TRBV7-7 and TRBJ1-6; unclear D gene. The clonotype comes from an adult who received the AZD1222 COVID-19 vaccine. The sequencing used peripheral blood, collected 28 days after the second AZD1222 dose. The CDR3 protein is CASSYEPSSPLHF. CDR3 bases: TGTGCTAGCAGCTATGAACCAAGTTCACCCCTCCACTTT.